The text below deals with one TCR beta chain. Germline V gene lookup returns CDR1 SGHTA and CDR2 FQGNSA. The V and J ends lost 5 bases and 6 bases respectively, with 15 bases between them. There are 14 residues in the CDR3. The sample originates from a study of cytotoxic CD8 clonotypes in ibrutinib-treated CLL. Background on the study: Response was recorded as partial in 24 patients and complete in 2; at median about 6 years, approximately 14 remained remitted and about 12 had progressed.

Repertoires were generated with immunoSEQ multiplex PCR, while TCRdb's copy carries only in-frame clones and drops some. The data show roughly 150,000 clones, approximately 77% seen once. This TCR was sampled from a human donor with chronic lymphocytic leukemia. The source material was PBMCs, sampled after 12 months of ibrutinib treatment. The chain combines TRBV7-2 with TRBJ2-3, with a tentative D call TRBD2 (7 bases). The CDR3 spells CASSRQAGADTQYF. The CDR3 bases are TGTGCCAGCAGCCGACAGGCGGGAGCGGATACGCAGTATTTT.